The 13 T cell receptor beta chains below all came from one sample that was sequenced in a study of T cell responses to AZD1222 COVID-19 vaccine. Only in-frame clones appear in the TCRdb table, and some are missing; sequencing was by immunoSEQ multiplex PCR. The profile shows about 130,000 clones, roughly nine tenths of them singletons. Specimen: peripheral blood, collected on day 0 of AZD1222 vaccination. Receptors originate from an adult in good health.

CDR3 protein: CASQRLNSYNEQFF. The CDR3 DNA sequence: TGCGCCAGCCAGCGACTAAATTCCTACAATGAGCAGTTCTTC. This chain connects TRBV10-2 to TRBJ2-1; D may be TRBD2 (5 bases). Trimming pared 8 bases from V and 1 base from J, leaving 12 bases between. Germline V CDR1 and CDR2: WSHSY, SAAADI. The CDR3 runs 14 residues.

The rearrangement links TRBV18 to TRBJ2-5; 8 bases fit TRBD2. Germline trimming cut 1 base from V and 5 bases from J; bases unmatched to any gene: 3. The germline CDR1 and CDR2 sequences are KGHSH and LQKENI. The CDR3 loop spans 14 amino acids. CDR3 nucleotide sequence: TGTGCCAGCTCACCACGGACTAGCACTGAGACCCAGTACTTC. Protein: CASSPRTSTETQYF.

The chain is built from TRBV5-4 and TRBJ2-5; D remains ambiguous. This CDR3 has 9 amino acids. With 6 bases removed from V and 9 bases from J, the gap between germline ends came to 6 bases. In germline, CDR1 is SGHNT, CDR2 YYREEE (reference sequence). As DNA, the CDR3 is TGTGCCAGCACCCCCCCCCAGTACTTC. Translation: CASTPPQYF.

This chain connects TRBV10-1 to TRBJ1-5; 9 nucleotides match TRBD1. The junction had 7 bases not matched to a gene; V was cut back by 4 bases and J by 3 bases. Germline V gene sequence: CDR1 WNHNN, CDR2 SYGVQD (reference sequence). The CDR3 runs to 16 residues. This CDR3 is CASSATGTGFNQPQHF. The CDR3 DNA follows: TGCGCCAGCAGTGCCACCGGGACAGGGTTCAATCAGCCCCAGCATTTT.

This sequence joins TRBV12-3 or TRBV12-4 and TRBJ1-2; unclear D gene. V lost 1 base to trimming and J lost 3 bases, with 3 bases between them. The CDR3 contains 12 residues. The CDR3 bases are TGTGCCAGCAGTTTAGGACACTATGGCTACACCTTC. Its translation: CASSLGHYGYTF.

This sequence joins TRBV5-8 and TRBJ2-5, with 9 nucleotides matching TRBD2. This CDR3 spans 12 amino acids. Germline V lookup: CDR1 SGHTS, CDR2 YDEGEE. After removal of 2 bases from V and 10 bases from J, the junction contained 3 bases not matched to a gene. The CDR3: CASSFSRGGQYF. The CDR3 bases are TGTGCCAGCAGCTTCTCGCGGGGGGGCCAGTACTTC.

CDR3 nucleotides: TGTGCCAGCAGCCCCTTAGGGGCTAGGACCCTCCACTTT. Protein: CASSPLGARTLHF. The chain combines TRBV9 with TRBJ1-6, with TRBD1 as a possible D gene (5 bases). This CDR3 is 13 amino acids long. In germline, CDR1 is SGDLS, CDR2 YYNGEE. Trimming left V 4 bases short and J 14 bases short, with 16 bases between.

The V gene is TRBV12-3 or TRBV12-4, the J gene TRBJ1-5; D might be TRBD1 (5 bases). The CDR3 totals 13 residues. Trimming cost V 4 bases and J 6 bases, with 10 bases left between them. The CDR3 loop reads CASSSPGGQPQHF. The CDR3 bases are TGTGCCAGCAGTTCCCCGGGGGGTCAGCCCCAGCATTTT.

The chain has TRBV19 and TRBJ1-5; D is possibly TRBD1 (5 bases). Trimming took 3 bases from V and 6 from J, leaving 12 bases between them. CDR1 and CDR2 (germline): LNHDA, SQIVND (reference sequence). The CDR3 extends over 14 amino acids. In nucleotides, the CDR3 is TGTGCCAGTAGTATCAGGGCTCTGGTTCAGCCCCAGCATTTT. Amino acid sequence: CASSIRALVQPQHF.

This clone came up once. J is TRBJ2-5 and V is TRBV25-1; the match to TRBD2 covers 11 bases. In germline, CDR1 is MGHDK, CDR2 SYGVNS. V shed 5 bases, J shed 5 bases, and the junction held 4 bases outside the gene matches. This CDR3 is 14 amino acids long. CDR3 loop: CASSYSGGAETQYF. Written as DNA, the CDR3 is TGTGCCAGCAGTTATAGCGGGGGGGCGGAGACCCAGTACTTC.

V and J are TRBV5-4 and TRBJ2-7, with 12 bases fitting TRBD2. The V segment lost 3 bases and the J segment 3 bases; nucleotides outside the gene matches: 4. This CDR3 is built from 15 residues. Germline V CDR1 and CDR2: SGHNT, YYREEE (reference sequence). CDR3 bases: TGTGCCAGCAGCTCCCAGACTAGCGGGGGCTACGAGCAGTACTTC. It specifies CASSSQTSGGYEQYF.

In its sample, this clone was seen once. The chain joins TRBV29-1 to TRBJ2-3; 8 bases match TRBD1. Germline CDR1 and CDR2: SQVTM and ANQGSEA. This CDR3 region has 11 residues. V gave up 3 bases and J gave up 7 bases; unmatched junction bases: 0. This CDR3 reads CSVDRGHTQYF. CDR3 bases: TGCAGCGTTGACAGGGGGCATACGCAGTATTTT.

The chain employs TRBV7-2 and TRBJ1-6; possibly TRBD1 for D (6 bases). Trimming took off 2 bases at V and 7 bases at J, with 12 bases between the two ends. The CDR3 length is 15 residues. The germline gives CDR1 SGHTA, CDR2 FQGNSA. The CDR3 loop is CASSLSGVGNSPLHF. The CDR3 bases are TGTGCCAGCAGCTTATCAGGGGTCGGAAATTCACCCCTCCACTTT.